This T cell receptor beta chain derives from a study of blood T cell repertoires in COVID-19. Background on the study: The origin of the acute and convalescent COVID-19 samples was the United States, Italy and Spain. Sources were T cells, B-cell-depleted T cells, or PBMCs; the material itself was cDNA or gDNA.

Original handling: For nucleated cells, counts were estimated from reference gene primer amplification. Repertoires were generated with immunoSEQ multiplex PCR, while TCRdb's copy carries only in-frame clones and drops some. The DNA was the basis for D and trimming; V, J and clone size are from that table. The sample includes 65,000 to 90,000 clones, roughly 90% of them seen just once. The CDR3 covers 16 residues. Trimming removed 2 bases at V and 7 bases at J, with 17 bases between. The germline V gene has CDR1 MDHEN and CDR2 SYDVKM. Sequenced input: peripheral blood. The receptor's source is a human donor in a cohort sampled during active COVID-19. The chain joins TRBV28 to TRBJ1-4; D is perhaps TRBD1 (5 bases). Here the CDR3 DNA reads TGTGCCAGCAGTTTAGCTCCAGGGTGGGATCGTGAAAAACTGTTTTTT. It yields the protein CASSLAPGWDREKLFF.